What follows is one T cell receptor beta chain and its context. This specimen comes from a study of blood T cell repertoires in COVID-19. Across the whole study: The analysed material was cDNA or gDNA that came from T cells, B-cell-depleted T cells, or PBMCs.

How the authors handled the data: Nucleated cell counts were estimated from reference gene primer amplification. Data came from immunoSEQ multiplex PCR; TCRdb stores just in-frame clones and leaves some out. The V and J calls and clone size were taken over from that table, and D and trimming were inferred from the DNA. The sample shows some 110,000 clones, roughly 88% of them seen only once. The V gene end was trimmed by 5 bases and the J gene end by 8 bases; junction bases not matched to a gene: 8. Germline values: CDR1 SGHDT, CDR2 YYEEEE. This CDR3 has 14 residues. The clonotype originates from a woman between 65 and 79 years old with acute or convalescent COVID-19. The rearrangement joins TRBV5-6 to TRBJ1-4, with 8 bases identical to TRBD1. The material sequenced was peripheral blood. The CDR3 region has the DNA TGTGCCAGCAGTTTGAGACAGGGGTGGGAAAAACTGTTTTTT. As protein: CASSLRQGWEKLFF. Combining the CDR3 with reference TRBV5-6 and TRBJ1-4 gives the whole variable domain DAGVTQSPTHLIKTRGQQVTLRCSPKSGHDTVSWYQQALGQGPQFIFQYYEEEERQRGNFPDRFSGHQFPNYSSELNVNALLLGDSALYLCASSLRQGWEKLFFGSGTQLSVL.